What follows are 29 T cell receptor beta chains derived from one specimen sequenced in a study of patients and donors after allogeneic stem cell transplantation. From the RT-PCR reads, TCRdb called clonotypes with MiXCR, one entry per CDR3 protein. The sample carries approximately 200,000 distinct CDR3 sequences, more than 35% recorded once. The sequenced material came from blood, either unsorted or a sorted T cell fraction (not recorded which). These receptors were collected from a human donor who was either an allogeneic HSCT recipient or a stem cell or donor lymphocyte infusion donor (not recorded which). It is not recorded whose cells these are; they may come from a transplant donor.

The rearrangement links TRBV3-1 to TRBJ1-1; 7 nucleotides align to TRBD1. The CDR3 consists of 14 residues. With 3 bases clipped from V and 9 bases from J, the junction kept 10 bases outside the gene matches. Germline V gene lookup returns CDR1 LGHDT and CDR2 YNNKEL (reference sequence). The CDR3 nucleotides are TGTGCCAGCAGCCAGAGGGGACAGCCTGTAAAAGCTTTCTTT. This translates into CASSQRGQPVKAFF.

This chain's CDR3 is CASSQDMRNWRGNEQFF. In DNA form, the CDR3 reads TGCGCCAGCAGCCAAGATATGAGGAACTGGCGGGGCAATGAGCAGTTCTTC. The J gene is TRBJ2-1, the V gene TRBV4-3; D might be TRBD2 (6 bases). This CDR3 is built from 17 residues. Germline-derived CDR1 and CDR2 are LGHNA and YSLEER. V was pared by 0 bases and J by 6 bases, with 18 bases between.

The V and J genes are TRBV4-1 and TRBJ1-1; D is uncertain. Trimming took 0 bases from V and 7 from J, leaving 12 bases between them. Germline CDR1 reads MGHRA; CDR2 reads YSYEKL. The CDR3 has 14 residues. Written as DNA, the CDR3 is TGCGCCAGCAGCCAAGAAGAGAGAGACTTTGAAGCTTTCTTT. Translation gives CASSQEERDFEAFF.

V and J are TRBV28 and TRBJ1-2; D is undetermined. This CDR3 has 13 residues. V lost 6 bases, J lost 1 base, and 9 bases lay in between. Per the germline V gene, CDR1 is MDHEN and CDR2 is SYDVKM. For the CDR3, the DNA is TGTGCCAGCAGACAGACTCTTAACTATGGCTACACCTTC. Translating gives CASRQTLNYGYTF.

This clonotype was found a few times. The chain recombines TRBV10-2 with TRBJ2-1; D possibly uses TRBD1 or TRBD2 (5 bases each). Germline CDR1 WSHSY, CDR2 SAAADI. This CDR3 spans 11 amino acids. V was shortened by 10 bases and J by 7 bases, with 11 bases between the two germline ends. The CDR3, as DNA: TGCGCCACCGATGAGGGGAATGAGCAGTTCTTC. The encoded protein is CATDEGNEQFF.

This clonotype was seen only a few times. The chain combines TRBV12-3 or TRBV12-4 with TRBJ2-7, with no clear D. V lost 4 bases, J lost 3 bases, and 7 bases lay in between. The CDR3 runs to 12 residues. CDR3 in DNA: TGTGCCAGCAGTTACCACTTCTACGAGCAGTACTTC. Its translation: CASSYHFYEQYF.

The sample holds a few counts of this clonotype. The CDR3 DNA is TGCAGTGTAGGACGGTCGAACACTGAAGCTTTCTTT. Encoded protein: CSVGRSNTEAFF. V gene TRBV20-1 combines with J gene TRBJ1-1, with D unresolved. Germline V gene data show CDR1 as DFQATT and CDR2 as SNEGSKA (reference sequence). The V end was cut by 7 bases, the J end by 1 base, with 10 bases between. This CDR3 has 12 residues.

This clonotype was seen a handful of times. This sequence joins TRBV29-1 and TRBJ1-3; D is uncertain. The CDR3 is 17 amino acids. Germline CDR1 reads SQVTM; CDR2 reads ANQGSEA. V was clipped by 0 bases and J by 0 bases, with 15 bases between them. The CDR3, as DNA: TGCAGCGTTGAAGATCGCAAGCTACCCCCCTCTGGAAACACCATATATTTT. Translated: CSVEDRKLPPSGNTIYF.

The CDR3 DNA sequence: TGTGCCAGCAGCCAATCGGGACCCTCCTACGAGCAGTACTTC. It is translated as CASSQSGPSYEQYF. The chain links TRBV3-1 to TRBJ2-7; D possibly matches TRBD1 or TRBD2 (5 bases each). The germline gives CDR1 LGHDT, CDR2 YNNKEL (reference sequence). There are 14 residues in the CDR3. V lost 2 bases and J 0 bases, leaving 8 bases between the germline ends.

The V and J genes are TRBV28 and TRBJ1-6; unclear D gene. In germline, CDR1 is MDHEN, CDR2 SYDVKM. Trimming cost V 3 bases and J 7 bases, with 13 bases left between them. The CDR3 runs 15 residues. The CDR3 spells CASSFEKFQNSPLHF. The CDR3 bases are TGTGCCAGCAGTTTCGAGAAGTTCCAGAATTCACCCCTCCACTTT.

This rearrangement joins TRBV12-3 or TRBV12-4 to TRBJ2-2; D remains unclear. This CDR3 spans 15 amino acids. The V and J ends lost 7 bases and 2 bases respectively, with 14 bases between them. For the CDR3, the DNA is TGTGCCAGCACCTCCGTGAGCAGAAACACCGGGGAGCTGTTTTTT. It encodes CASTSVSRNTGELFF.

The chain combines TRBV4-1 with TRBJ1-2; 11 nucleotides line up with TRBD1. V trimming: 0 bases; J trimming: 5 bases; junction bases outside the gene matches: 5. The CDR3 runs to 16 residues. Germline V gene data show CDR1 as MGHRA and CDR2 as YSYEKL. The CDR3 DNA reads as TGCGCCAGCAGCCAAGATGGGGACAGGGGGATTTATGGCTACACCTTC. Translating gives CASSQDGDRGIYGYTF.

This clonotype was recorded once. The CDR3 coding sequence is TGTGCTAGTGGCTCCCTTGGTGATAATGGCTACACCTTC. As protein: CASGSLGDNGYTF. This sequence joins TRBV12-5 and TRBJ1-2; D gene unclear. The CDR3 has 13 amino acids. Per the germline V gene, CDR1 is LGHNT and CDR2 is FRNRAP. Trimming removed 6 bases at V and 6 bases at J, with 14 bases between.

This clonotype appeared a few times. The J gene is TRBJ2-7, the V gene TRBV20-1; D remains unclear. Germline V lookup: CDR1 DFQATT, CDR2 SNEGSKA (reference sequence). The CDR3 sequence is 12 residues long. V lost 5 bases to trimming and J lost 3 bases, with 11 bases between them. In DNA form, the CDR3 reads TGCAGTGCTCTAGTCCGCAACTACGAGCAGTACTTC. This codes for CSALVRNYEQYF.

The V call is TRBV27, the J call TRBJ1-2; maybe TRBD1 (6 bases). CDR1 and CDR2 (germline): MNHEY, SMNVEV (reference sequence). Trimming cost V 5 bases and J 4 bases, with 17 bases left between them. The CDR3 covers 15 residues. The CDR3 loop is CASSPAGQHSYGYTF. The DNA for the CDR3 is TGTGCCAGCAGTCCCGCAGGACAGCACAGCTATGGCTACACCTTC.

This clonotype was seen only a few times. The V call is TRBV5-1, the J call TRBJ2-1; D uncertain. Between the trimmed V and J ends, which lost 4 bases and 8 bases, there was a span of 10 bases. Germline CDR1 reads SGHRS; CDR2 reads YFSETQ. This CDR3 is built from 12 residues. The CDR3 sequence: CASSQPLDEQFF. The CDR3 DNA reads as TGCGCCAGCAGCCAGCCTCTCGATGAGCAGTTCTTC.

Concerning this clonotype: Lacking the conserved final phenylalanine or tryptophan, this CDR3 likely reflects a read error. V gene TRBV4-1 combines with J gene TRBJ1-5; tentative D call: TRBD1 (6 bases). Germline CDR1 MGHRA, CDR2 YSYEKL. Between the trimmed V and J ends, which lost 5 bases and 1 base, there was a span of 18 bases. The CDR3 contains 17 residues. The CDR3 sequence: CASSLGGGASSNQPQHL. The CDR3 nucleotides are TGCGCCAGCAGCTTAGGAGGGGGGGCGAGCAGCAATCAGCCCCAGCATTTG.

This clonotype has a handful of counts. The chain joins TRBV6-5 to TRBJ1-2, with D perhaps matching TRBD1 (5 bases). This CDR3 contains 15 residues. Germline lookup yields CDR1 MNHEY and CDR2 SVGAGI. Trimming shortened V by 6 bases and J by 2 bases, and 16 bases separated the two germline ends. The DNA for the CDR3 is TGTGCCAGCAGCCCCGAAGGGGAGCTGAACTATGGCTACACCTTC. As protein: CASSPEGELNYGYTF.

The V and J genes are TRBV10-3 and TRBJ1-4; D call uncertain. CDR3 length: 13 residues. The germline V and J ends were trimmed by 6 bases and 8 bases, with 13 bases remaining between them. Germline-derived CDR1 and CDR2 are ENHRY and SYGVKD. CDR3 residues: CAIRGQRYEKLFF. CDR3 bases: TGTGCCATCAGGGGCCAACGCTACGAAAAACTGTTTTTT.

This chain joins TRBV2 and TRBJ2-3; TRBD2 is a possible D gene (7 bases). The CDR3 totals 14 residues. Trimming removed 2 bases at V and 7 bases at J, with 13 bases between. Germline V gene lookup returns CDR1 SNHLY and CDR2 FYNNEI. The chain's CDR3 is CASSETGRANTQYF. CDR3 nucleotides: TGTGCCAGCAGTGAAACAGGGAGGGCAAATACGCAGTATTTT. The full variable domain, its missing parts supplied by reference TRBV2 and TRBJ2-3, is EPEVTQTPSHQVTQMGQEVILRCVPISNHLYFYWYRQILGQKVEFLVSFYNNEISEKSEIFDDQFSVERPDGSNFTLKIRSTKLEDSAMYFCASSETGRANTQYFGPGTRLTVL.

This clonotype was counted only a few times. The V call is TRBV4-2, the J call TRBJ2-2; a possible D gene is TRBD2 (6 bases). The V end lost 4 bases, the J end lost 7 bases, and 22 bases lay between the germline ends. The CDR3 is 17 amino acids. Germline V gene lookup returns CDR1 LGHNA and CDR2 YNFKEQ. CDR3 bases: TGTGCCAGCAGCCCCCGGGTAGCGGTGCGAACAGGCGGGGAGCTGTTTTTT. Translating it yields CASSPRVAVRTGGELFF.

The chain recombines TRBV6-2 or TRBV6-3 with TRBJ2-3, with D unclear. V was trimmed by 2 bases and J by 0 bases, leaving 12 bases between them. Per the germline V gene, CDR1 is MNHEY and CDR2 is SVGEGT. The CDR3 length is 16 residues. CDR3 region: CASSYPYGSSTDTQYF. The CDR3 region has the DNA TGTGCCAGCAGTTACCCCTACGGGTCGAGCACAGATACGCAGTATTTT.

This chain connects TRBV20-1 to TRBJ2-1; no reliable D call. Germline V CDR1 and CDR2: DFQATT, SNEGSKA (reference sequence). Trimming cost V 0 bases and J 8 bases, with 8 bases left between them. This CDR3 comprises 12 residues. In nucleotides, the CDR3 is TGCAGTGCTAGAGACAGGAGCCATGAGCAGTTCTTC. This translates into CSARDRSHEQFF.

This chain links TRBV27 with TRBJ2-7; TRBD1 agrees at 8 bases. This CDR3 region has 14 residues. Germline V gene data show CDR1 as MNHEY and CDR2 as SMNVEV (reference sequence). The V and J ends lost 6 bases and 3 bases, in that order; junction bases with no gene match: 7. CDR3 residues: CASRMTGDGYEQYF. The CDR3 nucleotides are TGTGCCAGCAGGATGACAGGGGATGGCTACGAGCAGTACTTC.

The V call is TRBV7-8, the J call TRBJ1-2; a possible D gene is TRBD1 (6 bases). Germline V gene sequence: CDR1 SGHVS, CDR2 FQNEAQ. V gave up 1 base and J gave up 6 bases, with 9 bases separating them. The CDR3 contains 13 residues. This chain's CDR3 is CASSLGTEDGYTF. In DNA form, the CDR3 reads TGTGCCAGCAGCTTAGGGACAGAAGATGGCTACACCTTC. The full variable domain, in which reference TRBV7-8 and TRBJ1-2 provide the parts outside the CDR3, is GAGVSQSPRYKVAKRGQDVALRCDPISGHVSLFWYQQALGQGPEFLTYFQNEAQLDKSGLPSDRFFAERPEGSVSTLKIQRTQQEDSAVYLCASSLGTEDGYTFGSGTRLTVV.

This chain uses TRBV12-3 or TRBV12-4 with TRBJ1-5, with 7 bases that match TRBD1. V was pared by 6 bases and J by 5 bases, with 7 bases of the junction left unmatched. There are 14 residues in the CDR3. CDR3 in amino acids: CASRPDRADQPQHF. CDR3 sequence (DNA): TGTGCCAGCAGGCCCGACAGGGCGGATCAGCCCCAGCATTTT.

V gene TRBV7-3 combines with J gene TRBJ1-2; 9 bases are shared with TRBD1. The CDR3 is 13 amino acids. CDR1 is SGHTA and CDR2 is FQGTGA in the germline V gene. V was clipped by 4 bases and J by 6 bases; unmatched bases: 3. CDR3 bases: TGTGCCAGCAGCTCAGGGACAGGGCATGGCTACACCTTC. Translating it yields CASSSGTGHGYTF.

This clonotype was observed a few times. The chain links TRBV4-3 to TRBJ1-1; a possible D gene is TRBD1 (5 bases). The CDR3 is made up of 14 amino acids. Germline CDR1 LGHNA, CDR2 YSLEER. Trimming pared 3 bases from V and 6 bases from J, leaving 14 bases between. The CDR3 reads CASSQGTGSAEAFF. In DNA form, the CDR3 reads TGCGCCAGCAGCCAGGGGACTGGGAGCGCTGAAGCTTTCTTT.

This chain joins TRBV4-3 and TRBJ1-2, with a weak D call TRBD1 (5 bases). The V gene lost 0 bases and the J gene lost 6 bases, with 14 bases spanning the gap. CDR3 length: 15 amino acids. Germline CDR1 reads LGHNA; CDR2 reads YSLEER. The CDR3: CASSQDLSGVDGYTF. The DNA for the CDR3 is TGCGCCAGCAGCCAAGATCTCTCGGGGGTGGATGGCTACACCTTC.